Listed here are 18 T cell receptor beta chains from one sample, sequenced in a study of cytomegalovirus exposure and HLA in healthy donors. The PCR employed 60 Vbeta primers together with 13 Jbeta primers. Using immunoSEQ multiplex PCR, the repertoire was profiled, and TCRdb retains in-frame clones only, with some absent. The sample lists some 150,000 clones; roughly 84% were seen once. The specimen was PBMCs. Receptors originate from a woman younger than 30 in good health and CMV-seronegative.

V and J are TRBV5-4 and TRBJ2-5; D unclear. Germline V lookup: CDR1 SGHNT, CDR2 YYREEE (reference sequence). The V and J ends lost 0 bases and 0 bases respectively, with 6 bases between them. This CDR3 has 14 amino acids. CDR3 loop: CASSLGSYQETQYF. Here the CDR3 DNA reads TGTGCCAGCAGCTTGGGTTCCTACCAAGAGACCCAGTACTTC.

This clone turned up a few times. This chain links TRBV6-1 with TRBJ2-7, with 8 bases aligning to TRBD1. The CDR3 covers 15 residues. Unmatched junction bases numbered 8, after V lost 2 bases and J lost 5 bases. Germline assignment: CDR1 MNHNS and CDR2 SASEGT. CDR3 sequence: CASSETGTGSHEQYF. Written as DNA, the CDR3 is TGTGCCAGCAGTGAAACCGGGACAGGCTCTCACGAGCAGTACTTC.

CDR3: CASSLGQGGKPDTQYF. The CDR3 region has the DNA TGTGCCAGCAGCCTCGGACAGGGGGGGAAACCAGATACGCAGTATTTT. The rearrangement joins TRBV13 to TRBJ2-3; 10 bases are shared with TRBD1. Germline V gene data show CDR1 as PRHDT and CDR2 as FYEKMQ (reference sequence). CDR3 length: 16 residues. V lost 5 bases and J lost 4; bases outside the gene matches: 9.

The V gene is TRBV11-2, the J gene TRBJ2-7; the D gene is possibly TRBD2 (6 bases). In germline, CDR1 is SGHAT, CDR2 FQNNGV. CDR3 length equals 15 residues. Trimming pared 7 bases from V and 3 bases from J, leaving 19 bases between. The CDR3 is CASNSRGSHIYEQYF. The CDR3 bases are TGTGCCAGCAACTCCCGGGGGAGCCACATCTACGAGCAGTACTTC.

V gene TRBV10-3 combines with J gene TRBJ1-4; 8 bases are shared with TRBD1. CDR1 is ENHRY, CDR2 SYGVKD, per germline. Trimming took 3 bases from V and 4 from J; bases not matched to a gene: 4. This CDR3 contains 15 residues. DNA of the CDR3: TGTGCCATCAGTGAAGGAGACAGGGGTAATGAAAAACTGTTTTTT. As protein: CAISEGDRGNEKLFF.

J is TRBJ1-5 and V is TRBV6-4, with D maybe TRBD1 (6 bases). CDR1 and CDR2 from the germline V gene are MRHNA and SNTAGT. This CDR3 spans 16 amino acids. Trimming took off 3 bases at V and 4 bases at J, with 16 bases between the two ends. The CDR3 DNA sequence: TGTGCCAGCAGTGAAACCTCAAACAGGGAAAATCAGCCCCAGCATTTT. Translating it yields CASSETSNRENQPQHF.

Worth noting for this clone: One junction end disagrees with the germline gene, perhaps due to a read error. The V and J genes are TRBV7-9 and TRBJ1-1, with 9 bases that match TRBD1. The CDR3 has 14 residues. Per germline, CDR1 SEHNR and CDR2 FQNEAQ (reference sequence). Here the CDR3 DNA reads TGTTCCAGCACGGCACAGGGGGCATCCACTGAAGCTTTCTTT. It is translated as CSSTAQGASTEAFF. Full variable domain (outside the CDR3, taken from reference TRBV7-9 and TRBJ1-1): DTGVSQNPRHKITKRGQNVTFRCDPISEHNRLYWYRQTLGQGPEFLTYFQNEAQLEKSRLLSDRFSAERPKGSFSTLEIQRTEQGDSAMYLCSSTAQGASTEAFFGQGTRLTVV.

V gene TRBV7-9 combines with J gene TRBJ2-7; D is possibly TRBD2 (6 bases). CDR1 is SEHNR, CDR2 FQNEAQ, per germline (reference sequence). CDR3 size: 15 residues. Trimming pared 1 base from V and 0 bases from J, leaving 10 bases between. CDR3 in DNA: TGTGCCAGCAGCTTAGTCCAGGGAGGCTCCTACGAGCAGTACTTC. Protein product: CASSLVQGGSYEQYF.

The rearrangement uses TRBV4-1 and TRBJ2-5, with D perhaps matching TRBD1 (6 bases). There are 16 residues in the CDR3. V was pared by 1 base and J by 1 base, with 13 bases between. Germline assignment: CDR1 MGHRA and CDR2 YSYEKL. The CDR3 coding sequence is TGCGCCAGCAGCCAAGCAGGGGACCTGGTCCAAGAGACCCAGTACTTC. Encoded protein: CASSQAGDLVQETQYF.

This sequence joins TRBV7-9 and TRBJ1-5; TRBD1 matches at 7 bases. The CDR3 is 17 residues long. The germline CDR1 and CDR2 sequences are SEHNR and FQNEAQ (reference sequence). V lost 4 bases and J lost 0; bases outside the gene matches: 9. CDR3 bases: TGTGCCAGCAGCTGTTTACCAGGGGGGCATAGCAATCAGCCCCAGCATTTT. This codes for CASSCLPGGHSNQPQHF.

CDR3 region: CASSSRDSSYEQYF. The CDR3 DNA sequence: TGTGCCAGCAGCTCCCGGGACAGCTCCTACGAGCAGTACTTC. The chain carries TRBV13 and TRBJ2-5; 7 bases are a match to TRBD1. The DNA end is a closer match to TRBJ2-7, so the J assignment may be wrong. The CDR3 is 14 amino acids. Germline V gene sequence: CDR1 PRHDT, CDR2 FYEKMQ (reference sequence).

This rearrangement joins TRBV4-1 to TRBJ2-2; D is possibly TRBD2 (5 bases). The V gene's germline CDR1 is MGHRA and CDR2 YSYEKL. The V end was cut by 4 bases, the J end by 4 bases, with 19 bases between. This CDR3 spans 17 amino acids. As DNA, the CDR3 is TGCGCCAGCAGCCTTGAGGGAACAGCTAGCTTCACCGGGGAGCTGTTTTTT. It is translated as CASSLEGTASFTGELFF.

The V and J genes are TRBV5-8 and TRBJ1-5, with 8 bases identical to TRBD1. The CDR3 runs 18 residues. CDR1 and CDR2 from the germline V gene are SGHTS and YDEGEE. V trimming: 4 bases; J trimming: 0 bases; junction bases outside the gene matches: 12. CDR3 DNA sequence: TGTGCCAGCAGCGAGGACAGGGTCGGCACTTATAGCAATCAGCCCCAGCATTTT. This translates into CASSEDRVGTYSNQPQHF.

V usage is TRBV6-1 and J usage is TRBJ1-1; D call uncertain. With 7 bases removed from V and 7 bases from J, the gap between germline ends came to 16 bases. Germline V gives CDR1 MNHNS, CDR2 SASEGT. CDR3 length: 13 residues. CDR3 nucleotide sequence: TGTGCCAGCACCCTGACAATTATGGGTGAAGCTTTCTTT. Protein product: CASTLTIMGEAFF.

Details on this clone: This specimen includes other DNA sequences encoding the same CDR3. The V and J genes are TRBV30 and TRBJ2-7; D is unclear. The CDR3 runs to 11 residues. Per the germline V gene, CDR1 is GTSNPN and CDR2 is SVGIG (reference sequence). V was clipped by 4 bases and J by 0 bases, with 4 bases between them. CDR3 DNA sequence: TGTGCCTGGACAGACTCCTACGAGCAGTACTTC. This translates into CAWTDSYEQYF.

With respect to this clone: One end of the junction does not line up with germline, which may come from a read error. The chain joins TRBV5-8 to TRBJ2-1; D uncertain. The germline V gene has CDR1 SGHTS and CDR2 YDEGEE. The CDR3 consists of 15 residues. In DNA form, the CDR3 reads TGTGCCAGCAGTTTGGGCTCCCGTCCTGCGGATGAGCAGTTCTTC. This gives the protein CASSLGSRPADEQFF.

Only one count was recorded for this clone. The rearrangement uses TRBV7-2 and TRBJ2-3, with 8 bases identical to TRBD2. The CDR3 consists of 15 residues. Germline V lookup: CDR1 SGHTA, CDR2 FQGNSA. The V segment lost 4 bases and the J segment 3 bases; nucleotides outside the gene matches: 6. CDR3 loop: CASSSAVAGTDTQYF. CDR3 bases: TGTGCCAGCAGCTCCGCCGTAGCGGGGACAGATACGCAGTATTTT.

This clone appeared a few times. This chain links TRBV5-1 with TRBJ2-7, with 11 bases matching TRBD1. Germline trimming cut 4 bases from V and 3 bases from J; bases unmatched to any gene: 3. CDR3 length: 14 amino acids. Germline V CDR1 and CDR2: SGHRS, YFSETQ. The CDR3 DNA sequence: TGCGCCAGCAGCCCCGGGACAGGGGGCTACGAGCAGTACTTC. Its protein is CASSPGTGGYEQYF.